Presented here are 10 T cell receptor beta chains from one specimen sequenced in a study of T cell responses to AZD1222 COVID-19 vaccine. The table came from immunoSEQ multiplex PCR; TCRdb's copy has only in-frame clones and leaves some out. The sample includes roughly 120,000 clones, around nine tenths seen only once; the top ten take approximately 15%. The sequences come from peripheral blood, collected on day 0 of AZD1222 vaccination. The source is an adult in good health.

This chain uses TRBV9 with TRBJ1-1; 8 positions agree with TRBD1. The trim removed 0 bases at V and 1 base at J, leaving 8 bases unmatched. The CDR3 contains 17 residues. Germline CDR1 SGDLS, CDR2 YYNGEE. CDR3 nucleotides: TGTGCCAGCAGCGTAGCCCCAAAGACAGGGGAGAACACTGAAGCTTTCTTT. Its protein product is CASSVAPKTGENTEAFF. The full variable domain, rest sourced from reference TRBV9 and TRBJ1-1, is DSGVTQTPKHLITATGQRVTLRCSPRSGDLSVYWYQQSLDQGLQFLIQYYNGEERAKGNILERFSAQQFPDLHSELNLSSLELGDSALYFCASSVAPKTGENTEAFFGQGTRLTVV.

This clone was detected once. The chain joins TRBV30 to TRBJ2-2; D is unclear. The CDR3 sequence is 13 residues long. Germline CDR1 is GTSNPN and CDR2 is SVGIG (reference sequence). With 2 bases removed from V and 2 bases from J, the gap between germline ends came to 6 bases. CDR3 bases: TGTGCCTGGAGTCCGCTAAACACCGGGGAGCTGTTTTTT. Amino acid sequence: CAWSPLNTGELFF.

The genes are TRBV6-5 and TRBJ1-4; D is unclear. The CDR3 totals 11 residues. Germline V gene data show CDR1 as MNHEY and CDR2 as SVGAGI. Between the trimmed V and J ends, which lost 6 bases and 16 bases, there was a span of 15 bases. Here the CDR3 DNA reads TGTGCCAGCAGGGCCGGCCCCTCACAGTTTTTT. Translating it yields CASRAGPSQFF.

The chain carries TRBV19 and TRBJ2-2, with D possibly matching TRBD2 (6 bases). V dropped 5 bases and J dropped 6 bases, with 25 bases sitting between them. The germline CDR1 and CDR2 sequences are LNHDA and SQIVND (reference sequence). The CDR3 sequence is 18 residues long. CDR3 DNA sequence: TGTGCCAGTAGTCCCCATGGGGGGTCTAGTTCTTACCCCGGGGAGCTGTTTTTT. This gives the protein CASSPHGGSSSYPGELFF.

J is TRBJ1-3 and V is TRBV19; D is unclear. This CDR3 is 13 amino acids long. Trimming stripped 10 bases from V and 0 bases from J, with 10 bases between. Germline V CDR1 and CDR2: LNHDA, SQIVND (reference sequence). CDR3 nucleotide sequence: TGTGCCACCGGACGGAACTCTGGAAACACCATATATTTT. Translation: CATGRNSGNTIYF.

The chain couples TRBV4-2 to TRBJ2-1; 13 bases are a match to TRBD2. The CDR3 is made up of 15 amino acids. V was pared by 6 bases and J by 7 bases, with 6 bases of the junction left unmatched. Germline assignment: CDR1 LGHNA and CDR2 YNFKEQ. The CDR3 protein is CASRPPGLAGNEQFF. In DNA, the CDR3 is TGTGCCAGCAGACCCCCGGGACTAGCGGGAAATGAGCAGTTCTTC.

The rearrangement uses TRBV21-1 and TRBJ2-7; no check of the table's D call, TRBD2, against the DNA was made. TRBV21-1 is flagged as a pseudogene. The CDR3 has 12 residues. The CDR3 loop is CASLLYSYEQYF. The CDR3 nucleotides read TGTGCCAGCCTGCTATACTCCTACGAGCAGTACTTC.

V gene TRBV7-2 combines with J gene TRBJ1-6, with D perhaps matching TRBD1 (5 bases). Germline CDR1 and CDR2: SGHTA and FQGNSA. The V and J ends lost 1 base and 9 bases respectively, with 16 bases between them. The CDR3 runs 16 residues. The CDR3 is CASSLVPTARGSPLHF. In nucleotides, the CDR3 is TGTGCCAGCAGCTTAGTTCCGACAGCCCGTGGTTCACCCCTCCACTTT. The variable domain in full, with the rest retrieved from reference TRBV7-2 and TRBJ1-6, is GAGVSQSPSNKVTEKGKDVELRCDPISGHTALYWYRQSLGQGLEFLIYFQGNSAPDKSGLPSDRFSAERTGGSVSTLTIQRTQQEDSAVYLCASSLVPTARGSPLHFGNGTRLTVT.

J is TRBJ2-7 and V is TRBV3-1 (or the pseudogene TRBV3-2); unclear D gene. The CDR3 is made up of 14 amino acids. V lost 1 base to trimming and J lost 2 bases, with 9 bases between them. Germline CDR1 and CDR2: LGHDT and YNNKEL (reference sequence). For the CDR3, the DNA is TGTGCCAGCAGCCAAGGGATAGGCCCCTACGAGCAGTACTTC. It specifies CASSQGIGPYEQYF.

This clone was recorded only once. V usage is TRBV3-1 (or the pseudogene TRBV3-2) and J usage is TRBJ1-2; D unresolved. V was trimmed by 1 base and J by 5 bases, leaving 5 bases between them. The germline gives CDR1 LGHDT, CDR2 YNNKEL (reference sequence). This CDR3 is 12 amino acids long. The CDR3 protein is CASSQGRYGYTF. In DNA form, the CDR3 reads TGTGCCAGCAGCCAAGGGAGATATGGCTACACCTTC.